The 21 T cell receptor beta chains below come from one sample, sequenced in a study of T-cell reconstitution after alpha-beta-depleted transplantation in children. Unique molecular identifiers were used in preparing the TCRbeta library. TCRdb used MiXCR to reprocess the PCR reads, holding one entry per CDR3 protein. The sample records almost 500,000 distinct CDR3 sequences, approximately 13% being singletons. The starting material was PBMCs from the stem cell graft donor, obtained from the stem cell graft. The receptors come from a human donor who donated a stem cell graft to a child with combined immunodeficiency.

CDR3 region: CASSRDRGQTDTQYF. CDR3 coding DNA: TGCGCCAGCAGCAGGGACAGGGGGCAGACAGATACGCAGTATTTT. The rearrangement uses TRBV5-1 and TRBJ2-3, with 12 nucleotides matching TRBD1. The germline V gene has CDR1 SGHRS and CDR2 YFSETQ. With 4 bases clipped from V and 3 bases from J, the junction kept 3 bases outside the gene matches. The CDR3 has 15 residues.

The genes are TRBV12-3 or TRBV12-4 and TRBJ2-5; D is uncertain. V lost 0 bases and J lost 5, with 16 bases in between. CDR3 length equals 16 residues. Here the CDR3 DNA reads TGTGCCAGCAGTTTAGCTTCTAGTAGAGGCGTCGAGACCCAGTACTTC. Amino acid sequence: CASSLASSRGVETQYF.

This clonotype was detected a few times. CDR3 nucleotide sequence: TGCGCCAGCAGCTTTGGGGGTGAACAGCCCCAGCATTTT. Its protein product is CASSFGGEQPQHF. J is TRBJ1-5 and V is TRBV5-1; tentatively, D is TRBD1 (5 bases). The CDR3 has 13 amino acids. Germline V CDR1 and CDR2: SGHRS, YFSETQ. Trimming cost V 2 bases and J 7 bases, with 10 bases left between them.

The table lists this clonotype with a few counts. V gene TRBV5-4 combines with J gene TRBJ1-2; D remains ambiguous. Germline CDR1 and CDR2: SGHNT and YYREEE (reference sequence). Trimming shortened V by 0 bases and J by 7 bases, and 10 bases separated the two germline ends. This CDR3 is 13 amino acids long. DNA of the CDR3: TGTGCCAGCAGCTTGGAGGAATTGACTGGCTACACCTTC. Its protein is CASSLEELTGYTF.

This clonotype was detected a few times. This chain uses TRBV7-2 with TRBJ1-5; TRBD1 might be the D (5 bases). This CDR3 is 14 amino acids long. Germline CDR1 reads SGHTA; CDR2 reads FQGNSA. The V end lost 6 bases, the J end lost 1 base, and 10 bases lay between the germline ends. The CDR3 spells CASSIGTSNQPQHF. In DNA, the CDR3 is TGTGCCAGCAGTATAGGGACGAGCAATCAGCCCCAGCATTTT.

The table lists this clonotype with a few counts. The chain carries TRBV7-9 and TRBJ2-1; 7 nucleotides match TRBD1. The CDR3 length is 16 residues. Per the germline V gene, CDR1 is SEHNR and CDR2 is FQNEAQ (reference sequence). J gave up 4 bases and V 5 bases, and 11 bases lay outside the gene matches. The CDR3 here is CASSLLPRGRYNEQFF. The CDR3 DNA follows: TGTGCCAGCAGCCTCCTTCCGAGGGGGCGTTACAATGAGCAGTTCTTC.

This clonotype has a handful of counts. J is TRBJ2-5 and V is TRBV6-5; 7 nucleotides match TRBD1. This CDR3 region has 15 residues. With V trimmed by 4 bases and J by 1 base, 6 bases remained unmatched. Germline V gene sequence: CDR1 MNHEY, CDR2 SVGAGI. The CDR3 loop is CASSWEYRGQETQYF. DNA for the CDR3: TGTGCCAGCAGTTGGGAATACAGGGGCCAAGAGACCCAGTACTTC.

The V and J genes are TRBV2 and TRBJ2-2; no firm D call. The germline CDR1 and CDR2 sequences are SNHLY and FYNNEI. Trimming removed 6 bases from V and 1 base from J, with 18 bases in between. This CDR3 comprises 17 residues. As DNA, the CDR3 is TGTGCCAGCAGATCCGATTTCCGCACTATGAACACCGGGGAGCTGTTTTTT. This codes for CASRSDFRTMNTGELFF.

This clonotype showed up many times. V gene TRBV7-2 combines with J gene TRBJ2-1; tentatively, D is TRBD2 (6 bases). The V gene lost 1 base and the J gene lost 4 bases, with 11 bases spanning the gap. Germline CDR1 reads SGHTA; CDR2 reads FQGNSA. This CDR3 comprises 15 residues. The CDR3 sequence is CASSLDSSVYNEQFF. DNA of the CDR3: TGTGCCAGCAGCTTAGACTCTAGCGTGTACAATGAGCAGTTCTTC.

This clonotype was seen ten or more times. The chain recombines TRBV6-5 with TRBJ2-7; D assignment may be TRBD1 or TRBD2 (5 bases each). Germline V CDR1 and CDR2: MNHEY, SVGAGI. V shed 4 bases and J shed 0 bases, with 10 bases lying between them. This CDR3 has 14 amino acids. In DNA, the CDR3 is TGTGCCAGCAGTTGGGCAGGGAGCTCCTACGAGCAGTACTTC. Protein product: CASSWAGSSYEQYF.

The chain carries TRBV30 and TRBJ1-1; D unclear. Germline loops: CDR1 GTSNPN, CDR2 SVGIG (reference sequence). V lost 8 bases to trimming and J lost 1 base, with 8 bases between them. The CDR3 runs 11 residues. The chain's CDR3 is CAMERNTEAFF. The CDR3 DNA reads as TGTGCCATGGAGCGGAACACTGAAGCTTTCTTT. The whole variable domain, remainder taken from reference TRBV30 and TRBJ1-1, is SQTIHQWPATLVQPVGSPLSLECTVEGTSNPNLYWYRQAAGRGLQLLFYSVGIGQISSEVPQNLSASRPQDRQFILSSKKLLLSDSGFYLCAMERNTEAFFGQGTRLTVV.

A few counts support this clonotype. V usage is TRBV12-3 or TRBV12-4 and J usage is TRBJ2-3; a possible D gene is TRBD2 (5 bases). V was cut by 7 bases and J by 0 bases, with 11 bases left in between. This CDR3 has 14 residues. CDR3 DNA: TGTGCCAGCACTAGGGAGTCTAGCACAGATACGCAGTATTTT. It is translated as CASTRESSTDTQYF.

The CDR3 bases are TGTGCCGCGAGGGCTAGCGGGAGGGGACCCAAAAACATTCAGTACTTC. Amino acid sequence: CAARASGRGPKNIQYF. The rearrangement uses TRBV7-2 and TRBJ2-4, with 12 positions matching TRBD2. V lost 11 bases to trimming and J lost 2 bases; unmatched junction nucleotides: 10. Germline assignment: CDR1 SGHTA and CDR2 FQGNSA. The CDR3 is 16 amino acids.

This clonotype was found a few times. This chain connects TRBV12-3 or TRBV12-4 to TRBJ2-7; tentative D call: TRBD2 (7 bases). CDR3 length equals 14 residues. V gave up 6 bases and J gave up 2 bases, with 14 bases separating them. CDR3 residues: CASRGGGSTYEQYF. The CDR3, as DNA: TGTGCCAGCAGGGGAGGGGGGTCGACCTACGAGCAGTACTTC.

The gene calls are TRBV6-2 or TRBV6-3 and TRBJ2-3; no reliable D call. The CDR3 spans 14 residues. Germline V gene lookup returns CDR1 MNHEY and CDR2 SVGEGT. V lost 6 bases to trimming and J lost 1 base, with 11 bases between them. CDR3 coding DNA: TGTGCCAGCAGCCAGCCCTCGGGCACAGATACGCAGTATTTT. Its protein is CASSQPSGTDTQYF.

This clonotype was recorded a few times. The CDR3 is CASSYPDSYEQYF. Written as DNA, the CDR3 is TGTGCCAGCAGTTACCCTGACAGCTACGAGCAGTACTTC. V gene TRBV5-6 combines with J gene TRBJ2-7; TRBD1 is a possible D gene (5 bases). The V and J ends lost 5 bases and 3 bases respectively, with 12 bases between them. This CDR3 comprises 13 residues. From germline, CDR1 is SGHDT and CDR2 YYEEEE.

This clonotype showed up many times. This chain links TRBV12-3 or TRBV12-4 with TRBJ2-1; tentative D call: TRBD2 (5 bases). With 1 base removed from V and 4 bases from J, the gap between germline ends came to 11 bases. The CDR3 is 15 amino acids. CDR3 sequence (DNA): TGTGCCAGCAGTTTAGGGGAGCCTACATACAATGAGCAGTTCTTC. Translated: CASSLGEPTYNEQFF.

This clonotype was observed a handful of times. The V and J genes are TRBV20-1 and TRBJ1-3; D is possibly TRBD1 (5 bases). Germline V gives CDR1 DFQATT, CDR2 SNEGSKA (reference sequence). This CDR3 has 16 amino acids. The V end lost 5 bases, the J end lost 0 bases, and 17 bases lay between the germline ends. The CDR3 sequence is CSAPGLRTFSGNTIYF. The CDR3 DNA reads as TGCAGTGCTCCGGGACTAAGAACATTCTCTGGAAACACCATATATTTT.

This clonotype showed up many times. The chain uses TRBV5-8 and TRBJ1-2; maybe TRBD1 (6 bases). Trimming removed 0 bases at V and 3 bases at J, with 21 bases between. Germline V gene data show CDR1 as SGHTS and CDR2 as YDEGEE. The CDR3 sequence is 18 residues long. CDR3 protein: CASSLATPAQGFYYGYTF. DNA for the CDR3: TGTGCCAGCAGCTTGGCCACACCGGCGCAGGGGTTCTACTATGGCTACACCTTC.

The V and J genes are TRBV20-1 and TRBJ2-1; D is unresolved. V lost 0 bases, J lost 8 bases, and 5 bases lay in between. The CDR3 covers 11 residues. Germline CDR1 reads DFQATT; CDR2 reads SNEGSKA (reference sequence). The CDR3 protein is CSARDEDEQFF. The CDR3 DNA reads TGCAGTGCTAGAGATGAGGATGAGCAGTTCTTC.

This clonotype has a count of ten or more. The chain recombines TRBV9 with TRBJ2-1; D not resolved. The V gene lost 4 bases and the J gene lost 6 bases, with 8 bases spanning the gap. Germline CDR1 reads SGDLS; CDR2 reads YYNGEE. The length of the CDR3 is 12 residues. In DNA, the CDR3 is TGTGCCAGCAGCAACCCTAGCAATGAGCAGTTCTTC. Protein sequence: CASSNPSNEQFF.